This T cell receptor beta chain is from a study of blood T cells in healthy people across ages. Findings and caveats of the study: Long-lived and aged donors differed, with more naive CD4+ cells and higher diversity in the long-lived.

Trimming cost V 5 bases and J 4 bases; bases outside gene matches: 3. This CDR3 has 13 amino acids. The V gene's germline CDR1 is SGHAT and CDR2 FQNNGV. Comment on this clonotype: Its antigen is unidentified.

Total RNA extracted from each sample amounted to at least 6 micrograms. Sample-barcoded 5' priming and a J-beta primer mix drove a second PCR of about 6 to 12 cycles. TCRdb called the 5' RACE reads again in MiXCR, with one record for every CDR3 protein. The table lists roughly 800,000 distinct CDR3 sequences, roughly 60% of them singletons, with around 20% in the top ten. Sequencing input: blood. The chain uses TRBV11-2 and TRBJ2-3; 7 bases agree with TRBD1. The TCR sequence derives from a man aged 25 to 40 in good health. In DNA, the CDR3 is TGTGCCAGCAGCACCCAGGGGGCAGATACGCAGTATTTT. Its translation: CASSTQGADTQYF.